The T cell receptor beta chain under discussion was sequenced for a study of radiation and T cells in renal cell carcinoma. Clones were read by immunoSEQ multiplex PCR, and TCRdb kept only the in-frame ones, dropping some. The data contain about 150,000 clones, around nine tenths of them singletons. Looked up from germline, CDR1 is SGHRS and CDR2 is YFSETQ. CDR3 length: 17 residues. The junction had 16 bases not matched to a gene; V was cut back by 4 bases and J by 6 bases. Time point described: blood 4 weeks post-SBRT, at nephrectomy. The sample's treatment: 15 Gy SBRT to primary tumor, nephrectomy 4 weeks later. Nephrectomy followed 15 Gy stereotactic body radiation by 4 weeks. Serial blood draws occurred at baseline and 2 and 4 weeks post-SBRT. The patient's renal cell carcinoma had clear cell pathology.

This receptor was obtained from a woman aged 45-59 years with renal cell carcinoma. The source was blood, collected from a patient whose treatment included radiotherapy and nephrectomy. The V gene is TRBV5-1, the J gene TRBJ1-1, with 9 positions matching TRBD1. CDR3 protein: CASSLGGGDRAVAEAFF. The CDR3, as DNA: TGCGCCAGCAGCCTGGGGGGTGGGGACAGGGCTGTCGCTGAAGCTTTCTTT. The entire variable domain, with the rest obtained from reference TRBV5-1 and TRBJ1-1, is as follows: KAGVTQTPRYLIKTRGQQVTLSCSPISGHRSVSWYQQTPGQGLQFLFEYFSETQRNKGNFPGRFSGRQFSNSRSEMNVSTLELGDSALYLCASSLGGGDRAVAEAFFGQGTRLTVV.